What follows are 20 T cell receptor beta chains derived from one specimen sequenced in a study of cytomegalovirus exposure and HLA in healthy donors. Repertoires were generated with immunoSEQ multiplex PCR, while TCRdb's copy carries only in-frame clones and drops some. The sample shows some 98,000 clones, about 90% of them seen only once. The sequenced sample consisted of PBMCs. The receptors originated from a man aged 18 to 29 in good health and CMV-seropositive.

V usage is TRBV6-4 and J usage is TRBJ1-1, with 9 bases identical to TRBD1. The CDR3 loop spans 14 amino acids. The germline V gene has CDR1 MRHNA and CDR2 SNTAGT. V lost 6 bases and J lost 6; bases outside the gene matches: 8. The CDR3 sequence is CASSVTGGSAEAFF. The CDR3 nucleotides read TGTGCCAGCAGCGTGACAGGGGGATCGGCTGAAGCTTTCTTT.

The V call is TRBV27, the J call TRBJ2-1; 10 nucleotides align to TRBD2. The trim removed 3 bases at V and 7 bases at J, leaving 9 bases unmatched. CDR1 is MNHEY and CDR2 is SMNVEV in the germline V gene (reference sequence). The CDR3 totals 16 residues. The chain's CDR3 is CASSFQGLAGVNEQFF. CDR3 bases: TGTGCCAGCAGTTTTCAGGGGCTAGCGGGAGTGAATGAGCAGTTCTTC.

This chain uses TRBV2 with TRBJ2-5; 10 nucleotides agree with TRBD2. This CDR3 has 16 amino acids. Germline V gene data show CDR1 as SNHLY and CDR2 as FYNNEI. V gave up 5 bases and J gave up 1 base; unmatched junction bases: 7. The CDR3 nucleotides read TGTGCCAGCAGTCAAGGCCTAGCGGGGGCCCAAGAGACCCAGTACTTC. The encoded protein is CASSQGLAGAQETQYF.

The rearrangement links TRBV27 to TRBJ2-5, with 7 nucleotides matching TRBD2. This CDR3 is 14 amino acids long. The V and J ends lost 6 bases and 5 bases, in that order; junction bases with no gene match: 9. Germline V gene data show CDR1 as MNHEY and CDR2 as SMNVEV (reference sequence). The DNA for the CDR3 is TGTGCCAGCAGCCGGGACGGGGGGATTGAGACCCAGTACTTC. Its translation is CASSRDGGIETQYF.

This chain connects TRBV7-8 to TRBJ2-5; TRBD2 aligns across 10 bases. The CDR3 length is 16 residues. Per the germline V gene, CDR1 is SGHVS and CDR2 is FQNEAQ. Unmatched junction bases numbered 7, after V lost 1 base and J lost 5 bases. The CDR3 bases are TGTGCCAGCAGCTTAGTAGCTAGCGGGAGCGGGGAGACCCAGTACTTC. Amino acid sequence: CASSLVASGSGETQYF. Full variable domain (outside the CDR3, taken from reference TRBV7-8 and TRBJ2-5): GAGVSQSPRYKVAKRGQDVALRCDPISGHVSLFWYQQALGQGPEFLTYFQNEAQLDKSGLPSDRFFAERPEGSVSTLKIQRTQQEDSAVYLCASSLVASGSGETQYFGPGTRLLVL.

The chain recombines TRBV23-1 with TRBJ2-3; TRBD2 agrees at 9 bases. TRBV23-1 is filed as an ORF, its function uncertain. J lost 1 base, V lost 6 bases, and 11 bases had no gene match. The CDR3 runs to 17 residues. CDR3 in DNA: TGCGCCAGCAGCCGGACTAGCGACAAAATCCGCACAGATACGCAGTATTTT. Its translation: CASSRTSDKIRTDTQYF.

The chain is built from TRBV6-1 and TRBJ1-3; D is unresolved. The CDR3 totals 12 residues. The germline V gene has CDR1 MNHNS and CDR2 SASEGT. V was shortened by 3 bases and J by 8 bases, with 8 bases between the two germline ends. In nucleotides, the CDR3 is TGTGCCAGCAGTGATATGTTTTACACCATATATTTT. It specifies CASSDMFYTIYF.

The V gene is TRBV4-3, the J gene TRBJ2-5; D is undetermined. The CDR3 consists of 16 residues. Germline assignment: CDR1 LGHNA and CDR2 YSLEER. Trimming pared 0 bases from V and 7 bases from J, leaving 18 bases between. The DNA for the CDR3 is TGCGCCAGCAGCCAAGAATTGCGCGGTTCGGTTGGGACCCAGTACTTC. It specifies CASSQELRGSVGTQYF.

Worth noting for this clone: Germline is not matched at one junction end, which may reflect a read error. The CDR3 sequence is CSVEGLAPEQFF. The DNA for the CDR3 is TGCAGCGTCGAAGGACTAGCGCCTGAGCAGTTCTTC. This chain uses TRBV29-1 with TRBJ2-1; TRBD2 agrees at 9 bases. Per germline, CDR1 SQVTM and CDR2 ANQGSEA. CDR3 length: 12 residues.

The V call is TRBV7-8, the J call TRBJ1-1; no clear D. The germline V gene encodes CDR1 SGHVS and CDR2 FQNEAQ. Trimming stripped 5 bases from V and 3 bases from J, with 16 bases between. The CDR3 runs to 15 residues. CDR3 region: CASSESVWTDTEAFF. In DNA form, the CDR3 reads TGTGCCAGCAGCGAAAGTGTCTGGACTGACACTGAAGCTTTCTTT.

This clone was seen a handful of times. The gene calls are TRBV5-1 and TRBJ2-7; 7 bases are a match to TRBD1. Germline CDR1 is SGHRS and CDR2 is YFSETQ. The CDR3 spans 14 residues. The junction had 4 bases not matched to a gene; V was cut back by 2 bases and J by 2 bases. The CDR3 loop reads CASSLQGQAYEQYF. CDR3 in DNA: TGCGCCAGCAGCTTACAAGGACAGGCCTACGAGCAGTACTTC.

The rearrangement links TRBV4-3 to TRBJ2-1; 11 nucleotides line up with TRBD2. There are 17 residues in the CDR3. The V and J ends lost 1 base and 8 bases, in that order; junction bases with no gene match: 10. CDR1 is LGHNA, CDR2 YSLEER, per germline. Here the CDR3 DNA reads TGCGCCAGCAGCCAAGGGATAGCGGGAGGGCCGGGCGATGAGCAGTTCTTC. It translates to CASSQGIAGGPGDEQFF.

This clone was recorded a few times. V gene TRBV5-1 combines with J gene TRBJ2-2; 13 nucleotides match TRBD2. Germline V CDR1 and CDR2: SGHRS, YFSETQ. This CDR3 is 17 amino acids long. V dropped 0 bases and J dropped 6; count of bases not matched to a gene: 5. CDR3 in DNA: TGCGCCAGCAGCTTGGGGACTAGCGGGGGATACTCCGGGGAGCTGTTTTTT. Translation: CASSLGTSGGYSGELFF.

This clone was recorded only once. The chain combines TRBV6-1 with TRBJ1-2; TRBD1 is a possible D gene (6 bases). The V end was cut by 1 base, the J end by 5 bases, with 14 bases between. This CDR3 is 15 amino acids long. The germline CDR1 and CDR2 sequences are MNHNS and SASEGT. The CDR3 nucleotides are TGTGCCAGCAGTGAAGTCACAGGGTATGGGTATGGCTACACCTTC. It codes for CASSEVTGYGYGYTF.

J is TRBJ2-7 and V is TRBV6-6, with D perhaps matching TRBD2 (6 bases). This CDR3 has 16 residues. In germline, CDR1 is MNHNY, CDR2 SVGAGI (reference sequence). The V end lost 2 bases, the J end lost 0 bases, and 14 bases lay between the germline ends. The CDR3 nucleotides are TGTGCCAGCAGTTACCCTACCGGGACTGGCTCCTACGAGCAGTACTTC. Its translation is CASSYPTGTGSYEQYF.

Written as DNA, the CDR3 is TGCAGCGTTAAAAACAGGGTAGCTATCACAGATACGCAGTATTTT. This codes for CSVKNRVAITDTQYF. This rearrangement joins TRBV29-1 to TRBJ2-3, with TRBD1 as a possible D gene (6 bases). Germline V CDR1 and CDR2: SQVTM, ANQGSEA. The CDR3 runs to 15 residues. Trimming removed 5 bases at V and 2 bases at J, with 17 bases between.

The chain uses TRBV7-6 and TRBJ2-7; perhaps TRBD2 as D (5 bases). Looked up from germline, CDR1 is SGHVS and CDR2 is FNYEAQ. The length of the CDR3 is 14 residues. V lost 2 bases and J lost 5, with 13 bases in between. The CDR3 DNA reads TGTGCCAGCAGCTTATTCTCGGGGAACGACGAGCAGTACTTC. Its protein product is CASSLFSGNDEQYF.

This clone was detected only once. The rearrangement uses TRBV4-1 and TRBJ2-2; the D is unclear. The CDR3 is 16 amino acids. CDR1 and CDR2 (germline): MGHRA, YSYEKL. V was clipped by 3 bases and J by 8 bases, with 19 bases between them. Here the CDR3 DNA reads TGCGCCAGCAGCCACGCGATGATAAGATCGGGTGGGGAGCTGTTTTTT. Translation gives CASSHAMIRSGGELFF.

This clone was counted once. V gene TRBV7-9 combines with J gene TRBJ1-2, with TRBD1 matching 9 bases. The CDR3 runs to 14 residues. Germline V CDR1 and CDR2: SEHNR, FQNEAQ (reference sequence). V was clipped by 7 bases and J by 4 bases; unmatched bases: 7. The CDR3 sequence: CASTNRGLSYGYTF. DNA of the CDR3: TGTGCCAGCACCAACAGGGGGCTCTCCTATGGCTACACCTTC.

The chain couples TRBV7-9 to TRBJ2-3; TRBD2 matches 10 bases. The CDR3 consists of 15 residues. The V gene end was trimmed by 4 bases and the J gene end by 1 base; junction bases not matched to a gene: 2. Germline V gene lookup returns CDR1 SEHNR and CDR2 FQNEAQ (reference sequence). The CDR3 DNA reads TGTGCCAGCAGCTATACTAGCGGGGGCACAGATACGCAGTATTTT. This sequence encodes CASSYTSGGTDTQYF.